These 23 T cell receptor beta chains came from one sample sequenced in a study of T cells in Graves' hyperthyroidism and ophthalmopathy. The TCR beta CDR3 regions underwent amplification using RNA transcripts as the source. The HTBI primer set drove a first-round RT-PCR of the TCR CDR3. TCRdb used MiXCR to reprocess the multiplex PCR reads, holding one entry per CDR3 protein. The sample has 500,000 or so distinct CDR3 sequences, more than 15% seen once. The sequencing input was blood. Source of these receptors: a woman aged 18-29 years with Graves' ophthalmopathy.

A few counts support this clonotype. The chain employs TRBV9 and TRBJ2-1; 14 positions agree with TRBD2. The CDR3 length is 16 residues. The junction had 7 bases not matched to a gene; V was cut back by 4 bases and J by 7 bases. Germline loops: CDR1 SGDLS, CDR2 YYNGEE. The CDR3 is CASSNPGTSGSNEQFF. Here the CDR3 DNA reads TGTGCCAGCAGCAACCCCGGGACTAGCGGGAGTAATGAGCAGTTCTTC.

This clonotype has ten or more counts. The chain employs TRBV13 and TRBJ2-1, with D perhaps TRBD2 (5 bases). Germline lookup yields CDR1 PRHDT and CDR2 FYEKMQ (reference sequence). Trimming removed 0 bases from V and 0 bases from J, with 9 bases in between. The CDR3 totals 16 residues. Written as DNA, the CDR3 is TGTGCCAGCAGCTTAGGGGGGAGTGGCTCCTACAATGAGCAGTTCTTC. Protein sequence: CASSLGGSGSYNEQFF.

This clonotype occurred a few times. The J gene is TRBJ2-7, the V gene TRBV29-1, with 8 positions matching TRBD1. The CDR3 sequence is 14 residues long. Germline lookup yields CDR1 SQVTM and CDR2 ANQGSEA. V gave up 1 base and J gave up 3 bases; unmatched junction bases: 5. The CDR3 coding sequence is TGCAGCGTTGAAGGATCAGGGGGCTACTACGAGCAGTACTTC. Residues: CSVEGSGGYYEQYF.

The sample holds many counts of this clonotype. The chain has TRBV12-3 or TRBV12-4 and TRBJ1-1, with D possibly TRBD1 on 6 matching bases. V was clipped by 2 bases and J by 0 bases, with 16 bases between them. The CDR3 loop spans 17 amino acids. CDR3 bases: TGTGCCAGCAGTTTATCAGGGGAATTGGGCTTGAACACTGAAGCTTTCTTT. As protein: CASSLSGELGLNTEAFF.

This clonotype was counted between two and nine times. The genes are TRBV25-1 and TRBJ1-2, with a possible D match to TRBD1 (5 bases). Germline loops: CDR1 MGHDK, CDR2 SYGVNS. V was shortened by 2 bases and J by 1 base, with 14 bases between the two germline ends. There are 16 residues in the CDR3. The CDR3 sequence is CASSEGGQGDNYGYTF. The CDR3 bases are TGTGCCAGCAGTGAAGGTGGGCAGGGTGATAACTATGGCTACACCTTC.

This clonotype was found many times. J is TRBJ2-5 and V is TRBV27; D possibly corresponds to TRBD1 (5 bases). Trimming removed 5 bases at V and 5 bases at J, with 21 bases between. The CDR3 totals 16 residues. Per the germline V gene, CDR1 is MNHEY and CDR2 is SMNVEV (reference sequence). The CDR3 region has the DNA TGTGCCAGCAGTCCTCGGACCAGGGTTTGGGGCGAGACCCAGTACTTC. Protein sequence: CASSPRTRVWGETQYF.

This clonotype occurred many times. The genes are TRBV6-1 and TRBJ2-7, with D possibly being TRBD1 (6 bases). CDR1 MNHNS and CDR2 SASEGT come from the germline V gene. V was clipped by 5 bases and J by 4 bases, with 18 bases between them. The length of the CDR3 is 15 residues. The CDR3 protein is CASSYQPGHIYEQYF. In nucleotides, the CDR3 is TGTGCCAGCAGTTATCAACCGGGACACATTTACGAGCAGTACTTC.

This clonotype was picked up many times. J is TRBJ1-1 and V is TRBV4-1; D perhaps matches TRBD1 (6 bases). The CDR3 extends over 17 amino acids. V gave up 3 bases and J gave up 2 bases, with 19 bases separating them. Germline-derived CDR1 and CDR2 are MGHRA and YSYEKL. CDR3 loop: CASSHGGPGQANTEAFF. The CDR3 nucleotides read TGCGCCAGCAGCCACGGGGGCCCTGGACAAGCAAACACTGAAGCTTTCTTT.

Written as DNA, the CDR3 is TGTGCCTCTTGCCCGGACAGGGGATTGAGCACTGAAGCTTTCTTT. Its translation is CASCPDRGLSTEAFF. The J gene is TRBJ1-1, the V gene TRBV30, with 9 bases that match TRBD1. The junction had 13 bases not matched to a gene; V was cut back by 7 bases and J by 4 bases. This CDR3 spans 15 amino acids. Germline V gives CDR1 GTSNPN, CDR2 SVGIG (reference sequence).

The sample holds many counts of this clonotype. The rearrangement links TRBV2 to TRBJ2-7; unclear D gene. With 1 base removed from V and 3 bases from J, the gap between germline ends came to 7 bases. The CDR3 has 13 residues. Germline CDR1 SNHLY, CDR2 FYNNEI. In DNA form, the CDR3 reads TGTGCCAGCAGTGAAGAGGGTTTCTACGAGCAGTACTTC. It translates to CASSEEGFYEQYF.

This clonotype was counted at least ten times. The V and J genes are TRBV6-1 and TRBJ1-1; 7 bases fit TRBD1. Losses at the gene ends were 5 bases for V and 5 bases for J; bases not matched to a gene: 14. This CDR3 comprises 16 residues. Germline CDR1 reads MNHNS; CDR2 reads SASEGT. This CDR3 reads CASSSQTGRKRTEAFF. The CDR3 DNA sequence: TGTGCCAGCAGTTCGCAGACAGGGCGGAAGAGGACTGAAGCTTTCTTT.

This chain links TRBV5-1 with TRBJ2-5; D call uncertain. Trimming stripped 4 bases from V and 3 bases from J, with 16 bases between. CDR1 SGHRS and CDR2 YFSETQ come from the germline V gene. The CDR3 loop spans 15 amino acids. As DNA, the CDR3 is TGCGCCAGCAGCATCCTCGGGTTTCGGGAAGAGACCCAGTACTTC. This encodes CASSILGFREETQYF.

This clonotype came up many times. The chain links TRBV12-3 or TRBV12-4 to TRBJ2-5, with 7 nucleotides matching TRBD1. V was pared by 3 bases and J by 2 bases, with 3 bases of the junction left unmatched. CDR3 length equals 14 residues. CDR3 protein: CASSLQGQQETQYF. CDR3 DNA sequence: TGTGCCAGCAGTTTGCAGGGACAGCAAGAGACCCAGTACTTC.

This clonotype was counted at least ten times. This rearrangement joins TRBV6-6 to TRBJ2-3; D gene ambiguous. Germline V CDR1 and CDR2: MNHNY, SVGAGI (reference sequence). This CDR3 spans 15 amino acids. V lost 0 bases and J lost 1, with 8 bases in between. The CDR3 region is CASSYSIVGTDTQYF. CDR3 DNA: TGTGCCAGCAGTTACTCGATCGTTGGCACAGATACGCAGTATTTT.

This chain links TRBV24-1 with TRBJ1-3, with TRBD1 as a possible D gene (6 bases). The CDR3 sequence is 15 residues long. CDR1 and CDR2 from the germline V gene are KGHDR and SFDVKD. The V and J ends lost 4 bases and 7 bases respectively, with 16 bases between them. The CDR3 is CATSDRKGDKNTIYF. The CDR3 DNA sequence: TGTGCCACCAGTGACCGGAAGGGGGATAAGAACACCATATATTTT.

This clonotype has at least ten counts. The chain combines TRBV28 with TRBJ2-7; no firm D call. V was cut by 7 bases and J by 3 bases, with 10 bases left in between. Germline CDR1 is MDHEN and CDR2 is SYDVKM. The CDR3 sequence is 12 residues long. The CDR3 bases are TGTGCCAGCACCAACCAATACTACGAGCAGTACTTC. Amino acids: CASTNQYYEQYF.

The table lists this clonotype with a few counts. The chain carries TRBV20-1 and TRBJ1-1; unclear D gene. Germline lookup yields CDR1 DFQATT and CDR2 SNEGSKA (reference sequence). V gave up 2 bases and J gave up 1 base, with 14 bases separating them. The CDR3 extends over 15 amino acids. CDR3 residues: CSARNSLPGNTEAFF. CDR3 DNA: TGCAGTGCTAGAAACTCCCTTCCGGGGAACACTGAAGCTTTCTTT.

This sequence joins TRBV28 and TRBJ1-6; D perhaps matches TRBD1 (6 bases). Germline CDR1 reads MDHEN; CDR2 reads SYDVKM. V was cut by 8 bases and J by 2 bases, with 16 bases left in between. The CDR3 contains 16 residues. The CDR3 DNA reads as TGTGCCAGCCGGCCTTGGGGGGCGGCCTATAATTCACCCCTCCACTTT. Encoded protein: CASRPWGAAYNSPLHF.

V is TRBV7-6 and J is TRBJ2-2; D possibly corresponds to TRBD1 (5 bases). The CDR3 is 13 amino acids. Germline V gene data show CDR1 as SGHVS and CDR2 as FNYEAQ. V lost 4 bases to trimming and J lost 10 bases, with 13 bases between them. In DNA form, the CDR3 reads TGTGCCAGCAGCTCCCTTAAAGGGGCGGAGCTGTTTTTT. Encoded protein: CASSSLKGAELFF.

This clonotype occurred many times. The chain uses TRBV28 and TRBJ2-7; 9 nucleotides agree with TRBD2. J was trimmed by 3 bases and V by 4 bases; bases with no gene match: 4. Germline assignment: CDR1 MDHEN and CDR2 SYDVKM. This CDR3 contains 14 residues. This CDR3 is CASSSGTSLYEQYF. CDR3 bases: TGTGCCAGCAGTTCCGGGACTAGCCTCTACGAGCAGTACTTC. The full variable domain, rest sourced from reference TRBV28 and TRBJ2-7, is DVKVTQSSRYLVKRTGEKVFLECVQDMDHENMFWYRQDPGLGLRLIYFSYDVKMKEKGDIPEGYSVSREKKERFSLILESASTNQTSMYLCASSSGTSLYEQYFGPGTRLTVT.

This clonotype has at least ten counts. The V and J genes are TRBV18 and TRBJ2-5, with 8 bases lining up with TRBD2. Germline trimming cut 6 bases from V and 5 bases from J; bases unmatched to any gene: 11. CDR1 is KGHSH and CDR2 is LQKENI in the germline V gene. This CDR3 has 15 amino acids. CDR3 nucleotides: TGTGCCAGCTCCTATACGCGGGAGGCCCCCGAGACCCAGTACTTC. This encodes CASSYTREAPETQYF.

This clonotype was detected ten times or more. The V and J genes are TRBV6-1 and TRBJ2-5; D is unclear. Trimming pared 5 bases from V and 5 bases from J, leaving 21 bases between. From germline, CDR1 is MNHNS and CDR2 SASEGT. The CDR3 is 16 amino acids. The CDR3 spells CASSPWTATVPETQYF. The CDR3 coding sequence is TGTGCCAGCAGTCCCTGGACCGCAACTGTTCCTGAGACCCAGTACTTC.

This clonotype appeared many times. V usage is TRBV28 and J usage is TRBJ1-2, with a tentative D call TRBD1 (6 bases). Trimming left V 8 bases short and J 7 bases short, with 11 bases between. The CDR3 is 11 residues long. In germline, CDR1 is MDHEN, CDR2 SYDVKM. The CDR3 nucleotides are TGTGCCAGCCGGGTGGGGGCTGGCTACACCTTC. This codes for CASRVGAGYTF.